The 8 T cell receptor beta chains listed next were all sequenced from one sample in a study of T cells in Graves' hyperthyroidism and ophthalmopathy. Amplification of TCR beta CDR3 regions was performed using RNA transcripts as template. RT-PCR in the first round (using the HTBI primer set) targeted the TCR CDR3. A single record per CDR3 protein comes from TCRdb applying MiXCR to the multiplex PCR reads. The sample records about 260,000 distinct CDR3 sequences, around 20% being singletons. The sequenced sample consisted of blood. The receptors shown here come from a young man with Graves' ophthalmopathy.

This clonotype has more than one count but fewer than ten. The V and J genes are TRBV28 and TRBJ2-2; the D gene is possibly TRBD2 (6 bases). The V gene lost 6 bases and the J gene lost 4 bases, with 12 bases spanning the gap. Germline V gives CDR1 MDHEN, CDR2 SYDVKM. The CDR3 extends over 14 amino acids. This chain's CDR3 is CASSPVGGTGELFF. The CDR3 DNA sequence: TGTGCCAGCAGCCCAGTGGGGGGCACCGGGGAGCTGTTTTTT. The entire variable domain, with the rest obtained from reference TRBV28 and TRBJ2-2, is as follows: DVKVTQSSRYLVKRTGEKVFLECVQDMDHENMFWYRQDPGLGLRLIYFSYDVKMKEKGDIPEGYSVSREKKERFSLILESASTNQTSMYLCASSPVGGTGELFFGEGSRLTVL.

This clonotype was recorded many times. This sequence joins TRBV2 and TRBJ2-3, with TRBD2 identical over 11 bases. The V and J ends lost 6 bases and 1 base, in that order; junction bases with no gene match: 3. The CDR3 runs to 15 residues. Germline V CDR1 and CDR2: SNHLY, FYNNEI. CDR3 sequence (DNA): TGTGCCAGCAGCCCGACTAGCGGGGGCACAGATACGCAGTATTTT. Translated: CASSPTSGGTDTQYF.

This clonotype came up a few times. The chain carries TRBV20-1 and TRBJ2-5; the match to TRBD1 covers 10 bases. The CDR3 is made up of 14 amino acids. J lost 5 bases, V lost 6 bases, and 9 bases had no gene match. Germline values: CDR1 DFQATT, CDR2 SNEGSKA (reference sequence). CDR3 residues: CSAQDRGRRETQYF. CDR3 nucleotide sequence: TGCAGTGCCCAAGACAGGGGGCGCCGGGAGACCCAGTACTTC.

Note on this clonotype: The CDR3 end shows no conserved phenylalanine or tryptophan, and so a read error is likely. The chain carries TRBV7-2 and TRBJ2-1, with D uncertain. CDR3 size: 12 residues. V lost 6 bases, J lost 10 bases, and 13 bases lay in between. Germline values: CDR1 SGHTA, CDR2 FQGNSA. The CDR3 sequence is CASSWTDTEQFS. The CDR3 region has the DNA TGTGCCAGCAGTTGGACCGATACGGAGCAGTTCTCC.

In this sample, this clonotype turned up a few times. This chain links TRBV7-2 with TRBJ1-5; no clear D gene. This CDR3 comprises 14 residues. Per the germline V gene, CDR1 is SGHTA and CDR2 is FQGNSA. V lost 1 base and J 4 bases, leaving 8 bases between the germline ends. This chain's CDR3 is CASSLVQGNQPQHF. The CDR3 nucleotides read TGTGCCAGCAGCTTAGTGCAAGGGAATCAGCCCCAGCATTTT.

A single count supports this clonotype. This rearrangement joins TRBV6-2 or TRBV6-3 to TRBJ2-5; possibly TRBD2 for D (5 bases). The V gene lost 8 bases and the J gene lost 3 bases, with 16 bases spanning the gap. Germline V gene lookup returns CDR1 MNHEY and CDR2 SVGEGT. There are 14 residues in the CDR3. The CDR3 region has the DNA TGTGCCAGCTTCAGACCGGGATCTAAAGAGACCCAGTACTTC. Amino acid sequence: CASFRPGSKETQYF.

V gene TRBV28 combines with J gene TRBJ2-7; D possibly uses TRBD1 or TRBD2 (5 bases each). Germline assignment: CDR1 MDHEN and CDR2 SYDVKM. This CDR3 region has 15 residues. Trimming took off 6 bases at V and 4 bases at J, with 19 bases between the two ends. CDR3 sequence: CASSTVHRGEYEQYF. The CDR3, as DNA: TGTGCCAGCAGCACGGTACATAGGGGAGAATACGAGCAGTACTTC.

This clonotype was recorded many times. The gene calls are TRBV20-1 and TRBJ2-7, with 7 bases fitting TRBD1. The germline V gene encodes CDR1 DFQATT and CDR2 SNEGSKA (reference sequence). The V gene end was trimmed by 7 bases and the J gene end by 1 base; junction bases not matched to a gene: 7. The CDR3 covers 13 residues. Written as DNA, the CDR3 is TGCAGTGGACGGACAGGAGCGTCCTACGAGCAGTACTTC. Its protein product is CSGRTGASYEQYF.